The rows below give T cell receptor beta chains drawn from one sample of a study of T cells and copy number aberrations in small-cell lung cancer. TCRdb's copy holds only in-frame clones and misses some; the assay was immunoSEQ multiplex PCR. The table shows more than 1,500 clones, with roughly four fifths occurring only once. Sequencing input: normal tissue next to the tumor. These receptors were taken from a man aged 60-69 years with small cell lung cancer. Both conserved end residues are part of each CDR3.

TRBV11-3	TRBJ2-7	CASLPTPNSYEQYF
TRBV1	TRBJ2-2	CTSSQALAGDLKNTGELFF
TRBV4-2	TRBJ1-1	CASSWWGQGEINTEAFF
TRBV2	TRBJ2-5	CASSDDRGETQYF
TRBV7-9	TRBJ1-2	CASSLDSTGGDGYTF
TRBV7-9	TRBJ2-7	CASSLVPGIDEQYF
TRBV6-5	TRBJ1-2	CASSRTSPAGYGYTF
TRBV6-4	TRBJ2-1	CASSEGTSNEQFF
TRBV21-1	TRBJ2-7	CASRTRLAGGYEQYF
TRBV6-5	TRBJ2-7	CASSYGTSGYEQYF
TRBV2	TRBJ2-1	CASRGSIAGTRVIGRNEQFF
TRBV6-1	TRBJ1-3	CASSEVGDTIYF
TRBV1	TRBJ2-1	CTSSQDRDRRNEQFF
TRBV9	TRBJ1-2	CASSAGALGGTAGGYTF
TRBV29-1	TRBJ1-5	CSVVDTDRNQPQHF
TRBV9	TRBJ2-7	CASSVDVRGEQYF
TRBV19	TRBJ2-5	CASRNSPQETQYF
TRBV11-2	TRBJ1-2	CASSVRDSTYGYTF
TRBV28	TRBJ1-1	CASSYGYTEAFF
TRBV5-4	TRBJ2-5	CASSFQSETQYF
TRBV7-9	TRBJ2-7	CASSPGQGGEQYF
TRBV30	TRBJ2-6	CAWLERGANVLTF
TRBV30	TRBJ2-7	CAWSVPGRGLYEQYF
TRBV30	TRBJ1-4	CAWSVGGVKGKLFF
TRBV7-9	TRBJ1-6	CASSRDLRALHF
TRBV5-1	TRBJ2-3	CASSQGGDTSTDTQYF
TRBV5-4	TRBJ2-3	CASSLGGPADTQYF
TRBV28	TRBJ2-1	CASSLGLAGLFSSYNEQFF
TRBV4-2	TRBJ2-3	CASSQDMGQGADTQYF
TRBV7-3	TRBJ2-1	CASSPTGVNEQFF
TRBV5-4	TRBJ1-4	CASSANRGLDEKLFF
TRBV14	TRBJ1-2	CASSQASSGRWYGYTF
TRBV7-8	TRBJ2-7	CASSLELAGGEQYF
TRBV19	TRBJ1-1	CASKTGFAEAFF
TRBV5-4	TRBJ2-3	CASRETGGTQYF
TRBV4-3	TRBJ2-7	CASSQGTGAWGEQYF
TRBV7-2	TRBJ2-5	CASSFGRSGTQYF
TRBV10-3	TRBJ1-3	CANTDGHDSGNTIYF
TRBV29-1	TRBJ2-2	CSVGLDSTGELFF
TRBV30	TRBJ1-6	CAWKPRDRDYSPLHF
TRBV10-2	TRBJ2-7	CASTLDRHSYEQYF
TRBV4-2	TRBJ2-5	CASSQEGLGETQYF
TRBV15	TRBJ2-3	CATSRVRGTDTQYF
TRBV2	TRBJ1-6	CASSEQGRNSPLHF
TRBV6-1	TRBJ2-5	CASSEARSYSWETQYF
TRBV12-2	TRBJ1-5	CASRPTGGNQPQHF
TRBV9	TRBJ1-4	CASSVGRQLPALNEKLFF
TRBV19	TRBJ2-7	CASSKRAGGDTYEQYF
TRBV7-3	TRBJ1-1	CASSLDLVAEAFF
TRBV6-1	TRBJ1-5	CASSEQAGANQPQHF
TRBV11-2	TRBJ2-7	CASSPGHSSSYEQYF